This TCR beta chain emerged from a study of T cell repertoires in cytomegalovirus infection. In the study overall: Matching HLA type, along with CMV infection, was indicated by public TCR beta signatures.

Study results and caveats: The cumulative frequency of public TCR beta families distinguished individuals who carried CMV together with the relevant HLA. Predominance within the ex vivo response was attributable to HLA-C-restricted CMV-specific TCR beta clonotypes.

This CDR3 is 15 amino acids long. Trimming at V came to 3 bases and at J to 7 bases, leaving 10 bases not matched to a gene. Germline lookup yields CDR1 GTSNPN and CDR2 SVGIG (reference sequence). This clonotype was counted ten times or more. Its target is not known. TCRdb called the reads again in MiXCR, with one record for every CDR3 protein. The sample shows approximately 250,000 distinct CDR3 sequences, 9.1% of them seen only once. This clonotype was sampled from a human donor in good health (CMV status not recorded). Some clones in this sample may be carry-over from other donors' samples. Sample: PBMCs. The V and J genes are TRBV30 and TRBJ2-2; 8 bases are shared with TRBD2. This CDR3 reads CAWREAGDGVGELFF. Written as DNA, the CDR3 is TGTGCCTGGAGGGAAGCGGGAGACGGGGTCGGGGAGCTGTTTTTT.